This T cell receptor beta chain was recovered during a study of blood T cell repertoires in COVID-19. Across the study: COVID-19 samples collected from the United States, Italy and Spain covered acute and convalescent phases.

CDR1 SNHLY and CDR2 FYNNEI come from the germline V gene. V lost 3 bases, J lost 4 bases, and 7 bases lay in between. The CDR3 has 12 residues. The authors' processing: The authors estimated nucleated cell counts from reference gene primer amplification. Assay: immunoSEQ multiplex PCR; the TCRdb copy retains only in-frame clones and omits some. V, J and clone size derive from that table, while D and trimming were established from the DNA sequence. Altogether approximately 86,000 clones are present, around four fifths being singletons, with the ten largest covering 3% to 4%. Concerning this clone: Other DNA sequences within the sample encode an identical CDR3.

This receptor was taken from a man aged 45-60 years with acute or convalescent COVID-19. Sequencing was carried out using peripheral blood. The rearrangement joins TRBV2 to TRBJ2-7; a possible D gene is TRBD1 (6 bases). CDR3 coding DNA: TGTGCCAGCAGTGACAGGGGATACGAGCAGTACTTC. It translates to CASSDRGYEQYF.